This T cell receptor (beta chain) was recorded in a study of Graves' ophthalmopathy and Graves' hyperthyroidism. Whole-study results and caveats: Researchers report that a 13-signature model separated ophthalmopathy from stable hyperthyroidism, posting about 87% sensitivity and 65% to 82% specificity.

Transcripts of RNA were the source for amplifying TCR beta CDR3 regions. RT-PCR was first run with HTBI primers, then multiplex PCR in a second round. A single record per CDR3 protein comes from TCRdb applying MiXCR to the multiplex PCR reads. Of around 1.1 million distinct CDR3 sequences in the sample, about 35% were seen once. This clonotype was picked up many times. Its antigen is unknown. CDR1 and CDR2 from the germline V gene are SEHNR and FQNEAQ (reference sequence). V was pared by 6 bases and J by 6 bases, with 4 bases of the junction left unmatched. The CDR3 has 12 amino acids. Sequencing was done on a sample of peripheral blood or thyroid tissue (not recorded which). The chain couples TRBV7-9 to TRBJ1-1, with 7 bases aligning to TRBD1. The receptor was isolated from an adult man with Graves' hyperthyroidism. The DNA for the CDR3 is TGTGCCAGCAGTGACGACAGGGCTGAAGCTTTCTTT. Translating gives CASSDDRAEAFF.